These 15 T cell receptor beta chains originate from one sample sequenced in a study of blood T cell repertoires in COVID-19. Sequencing was performed with immunoSEQ multiplex PCR; in TCRdb, only in-frame clones are kept and a portion is missing. The sample shows 35,000 to 45,000 clones, around 89% of them seen only once. Sequenced material: peripheral blood. Every receptor here comes from a man between 45 and 60 years old with active COVID-19.

V and J are TRBV11-2 and TRBJ2-5; the D gene is possibly TRBD1 (6 bases). The length of the CDR3 is 14 residues. Germline CDR1 and CDR2: SGHAT and FQNNGV. Trimming shortened V by 5 bases and J by 2 bases, and 12 bases separated the two germline ends. The CDR3 here is CASSASGQQETQYF. CDR3 coding DNA: TGTGCCAGCAGCGCATCCGGACAGCAAGAGACCCAGTACTTC. Variable domain in full (rest from reference TRBV11-2 and TRBJ2-5): EAGVAQSPRYKIIEKRQSVAFWCNPISGHATLYWYQQILGQGPKLLIQFQNNGVVDDSQLPKDRFSAERLKGVDSTLKIQPAKLEDSAVYLCASSASGQQETQYFGPGTRLLVL.

This CDR3 is CASAVGGGEKLFF. Here the CDR3 DNA reads TGTGCCAGCGCCGTAGGGGGTGGGGAAAAACTGTTTTTT. The rearrangement links TRBV5-6 to TRBJ1-4; TRBD1 might be the D (6 bases). V was pared by 7 bases and J by 8 bases, with 15 bases between. The germline gives CDR1 SGHDT, CDR2 YYEEEE. The CDR3 consists of 13 residues.

The chain recombines TRBV29-1 with TRBJ1-4; D is perhaps TRBD1 (5 bases). With 3 bases removed from V and 0 bases from J, the gap between germline ends came to 8 bases. There are 14 residues in the CDR3. The germline gives CDR1 SQVTM, CDR2 ANQGSEA. The CDR3 coding sequence is TGCAGCGTTGACCTCAGGGCAACTAATGAAAAACTGTTTTTT. This gives the protein CSVDLRATNEKLFF. Full variable domain (remainder filled in from reference TRBV29-1 and TRBJ1-4): SAVISQKPSRDICQRGTSLTIQCQVDSQVTMMFWYRQQPGQSLTLIATANQGSEATYESGFVIDKFPISRPNLTFSTLTVSNMSPEDSSIYLCSVDLRATNEKLFFGSGTQLSVL.

The chain employs TRBV29-1 and TRBJ2-2; TRBD2 aligns across 14 bases. This CDR3 has 17 residues. Germline loops: CDR1 SQVTM, CDR2 ANQGSEA. V trimming: 6 bases; J trimming: 1 base; junction bases outside the gene matches: 7. CDR3 residues: CSVRTSGGFGNTGELFF. In DNA form, the CDR3 reads TGCAGCGTACGGACTAGCGGGGGGTTCGGGAACACCGGGGAGCTGTTTTTT.

The chain is built from TRBV7-9 and TRBJ2-7; D is possibly TRBD2 (5 bases). Between the trimmed V and J ends, which lost 3 bases and 2 bases, there was a span of 11 bases. This CDR3 is 14 amino acids long. The V gene's germline CDR1 is SEHNR and CDR2 FQNEAQ (reference sequence). The CDR3 here is CASSLRADPYEQYF. In nucleotides, the CDR3 is TGTGCCAGCAGCTTGAGGGCAGACCCCTACGAGCAGTACTTC. Looking up the rest from reference TRBV7-9 and TRBJ2-7 gives the full variable domain: DTGVSQNPRHKITKRGQNVTFRCDPISEHNRLYWYRQTLGQGPEFLTYFQNEAQLEKSRLLSDRFSAERPKGSFSTLEIQRTEQGDSAMYLCASSLRADPYEQYFGPGTRLTVT.

The chain combines TRBV7-3 with TRBJ2-3; D call uncertain. The CDR3 is made up of 13 amino acids. Trimming removed 2 bases from V and 1 base from J, with 4 bases in between. Germline assignment: CDR1 SGHTA and CDR2 FQGTGA. CDR3 bases: TGTGCCAGCAGCTTACTAGGCACAGATACGCAGTATTTT. This encodes CASSLLGTDTQYF.

The rearrangement joins TRBV24-1 to TRBJ2-1; the D gene is possibly TRBD1 (6 bases). V lost 3 bases, J lost 8 bases, and 22 bases lay in between. The CDR3 has 17 amino acids. Germline CDR1 and CDR2: KGHDR and SFDVKD. CDR3 in amino acids: CATSDPSPGHWGHEQFF. The CDR3 nucleotides are TGTGCCACCAGTGATCCCAGTCCGGGACACTGGGGCCATGAGCAGTTCTTC.

The V call is TRBV11-2, the J call TRBJ2-5; 15 nucleotides line up with TRBD2. Trimming at V came to 5 bases and at J to 5 bases, leaving 6 bases not matched to a gene. The germline gives CDR1 SGHAT, CDR2 FQNNGV. The CDR3 consists of 16 residues. CDR3 DNA sequence: TGTGCCAGCAGCACTTGGACTAGCGGGGGGGCGGAGACCCAGTACTTC. It specifies CASSTWTSGGAETQYF.

This sequence joins TRBV11-2 and TRBJ1-2; 9 bases are a match to TRBD1. The length of the CDR3 is 16 residues. With 7 bases clipped from V and 8 bases from J, the junction kept 17 bases outside the gene matches. Germline V gene sequence: CDR1 SGHAT, CDR2 FQNNGV. This CDR3 is CASNDIRDRDQYGYTF. Here the CDR3 DNA reads TGTGCCAGCAACGATATCCGGGACAGGGATCAGTACGGCTACACCTTC.

The chain uses TRBV18 and TRBJ2-1; D possibly corresponds to TRBD2 (5 bases). Germline V gene sequence: CDR1 KGHSH, CDR2 LQKENI. Trimming removed 3 bases from V and 12 bases from J, with 12 bases in between. There are 12 residues in the CDR3. Written as DNA, the CDR3 is TGTGCCAGCTCACCCCTTCGAGAGGGGCAGTTCTTC. This gives the protein CASSPLREGQFF. The entire variable domain, with the rest obtained from reference TRBV18 and TRBJ2-1, is as follows: NAGVMQNPRHLVRRRGQEARLRCSPMKGHSHVYWYRQLPEEGLKFMVYLQKENIIDESGMPKERFSAEFPKEGPSILRIQQVVRGDSAAYFCASSPLREGQFFGPGTRLTVL.

The V and J genes are TRBV2 and TRBJ2-5; D is uncertain. The CDR3 length is 16 residues. V was pared by 1 base and J by 5 bases, with 17 bases between. Germline V gives CDR1 SNHLY, CDR2 FYNNEI. CDR3 nucleotides: TGTGCCAGCAGTGAAGGTCTCCGAACCTTCGGGGAGACCCAGTACTTC. Its translation: CASSEGLRTFGETQYF. The full variable domain, in which reference TRBV2 and TRBJ2-5 provide the parts outside the CDR3, is EPEVTQTPSHQVTQMGQEVILRCVPISNHLYFYWYRQILGQKVEFLVSFYNNEISEKSEIFDDQFSVERPDGSNFTLKIRSTKLEDSAMYFCASSEGLRTFGETQYFGPGTRLLVL.

The rearrangement joins TRBV29-1 to TRBJ1-2; 8 nucleotides match TRBD1. This CDR3 contains 13 residues. The V gene's germline CDR1 is SQVTM and CDR2 ANQGSEA. The V and J ends lost 4 bases and 2 bases, in that order; junction bases with no gene match: 3. The DNA for the CDR3 is TGCAGCGTTGGGACAGGGCCGAACTATGGCTACACCTTC. Encoded protein: CSVGTGPNYGYTF.

This rearrangement joins TRBV12-3 or TRBV12-4 to TRBJ2-1; 7 nucleotides match TRBD1. The CDR3 runs 13 residues. V shed 5 bases and J 9 bases; nucleotides not matched to a gene: 7. In nucleotides, the CDR3 is TGTGCCAGCAGTCCCAAGGGGGCTGGTGAGCAGTTCTTC. This codes for CASSPKGAGEQFF.

The rearrangement joins TRBV3-1 (or the pseudogene TRBV3-2) to TRBJ1-2; D call uncertain. The CDR3 contains 16 residues. Germline CDR1 LGHDT, CDR2 YNNKEL (reference sequence). Trimming took off 3 bases at V and 5 bases at J, with 19 bases between the two ends. In DNA, the CDR3 is TGTGCCAGCAGCCAGAGAACGATAGGACGCGGGTATGGCTACACCTTC. This gives the protein CASSQRTIGRGYGYTF.

This rearrangement joins TRBV7-9 to TRBJ1-5, with 7 bases matching TRBD1. This CDR3 has 15 amino acids. Germline CDR1 SEHNR, CDR2 FQNEAQ (reference sequence). V shed 5 bases, J shed 6 bases, and the junction held 10 bases outside the gene matches. CDR3 residues: CASSPQGGKGQPQHF. The DNA for the CDR3 is TGTGCCAGCAGCCCCCAGGGGGGAAAGGGTCAGCCCCAGCATTTT.